This passage covers 32 T cell receptor beta chains from one sample sequenced in a study of human versus mouse CDR3 diversity and MHC coevolution. Measured with immunoSEQ multiplex PCR; TCRdb has only the in-frame clones, and not every one. The sample yields roughly 80,000 clones, around 93% seen once. The source material was naive CD4+ T cells from blood. Stated subset: CD45RO-negative CD62L-positive naive CD4 T cells. Receptor source: a person aged 25 to 75 in good health.

The V and J genes are TRBV9 and TRBJ2-3; D is perhaps TRBD2 (6 bases). Trimming took 1 base from V and 5 from J, leaving 14 bases between them. The length of the CDR3 is 15 residues. Germline loops: CDR1 SGDLS, CDR2 YYNGEE. In DNA, the CDR3 is TGTGCCAGCAGCGTATCCGGGACTCGGAAAGATACGCAGTATTTT. Translated, it gives CASSVSGTRKDTQYF.

The chain couples TRBV11-3 to TRBJ2-5; D call uncertain. The V gene's germline CDR1 is SGHNT and CDR2 YENEEA. This CDR3 contains 13 residues. Trimming took 1 base from V and 5 from J, leaving 8 bases between them. The CDR3 nucleotides read TGTGCCAGCAGCTTAGGGCCCTTGGAGACCCAGTACTTC. It translates to CASSLGPLETQYF.

The chain uses TRBV19 and TRBJ1-5; D perhaps matches TRBD1 (5 bases). V lost 8 bases, J lost 0 bases, and 11 bases lay in between. Germline V CDR1 and CDR2: LNHDA, SQIVND (reference sequence). The CDR3 has 14 residues. CDR3 nucleotides: TGTGCCAGTCGTGCAGGGTTTAGCAATCAGCCCCAGCATTTT. Its translation is CASRAGFSNQPQHF.

V gene TRBV9 combines with J gene TRBJ1-2, with 8 bases matching TRBD1. Germline CDR1 reads SGDLS; CDR2 reads YYNGEE. The ends lost 4 bases at V and 1 base at J; junction bases unmatched: 12. The CDR3 extends over 17 amino acids. The CDR3 coding sequence is TGTGCCAGCAGCCCCCAGGGCAGACAGGGGATTAACTATGGCTACACCTTC. This encodes CASSPQGRQGINYGYTF.

This clone was observed once. The rearrangement links TRBV28 to TRBJ2-5; 12 bases fit TRBD2. This CDR3 spans 15 amino acids. Germline assignment: CDR1 MDHEN and CDR2 SYDVKM. V gave up 5 bases and J gave up 7 bases; unmatched junction bases: 8. As DNA, the CDR3 is TGTGCCAGCAGTCGACTAGCGGGAGAGGGTGTGACCCAGTACTTC. Encoded protein: CASSRLAGEGVTQYF.

This sequence joins TRBV5-1 and TRBJ2-1; TRBD1 matches at 10 bases. V trimming: 2 bases; J trimming: 2 bases; junction bases outside the gene matches: 10. The CDR3 is 18 amino acids. From germline, CDR1 is SGHRS and CDR2 YFSETQ. The CDR3 coding sequence is TGCGCCAGCAGCTTAGCCCCCCCAGGACAGGGGGCCTACAATGAGCAGTTCTTC. Amino acid sequence: CASSLAPPGQGAYNEQFF.

This clone was observed a single time. The V gene is TRBV7-8, the J gene TRBJ1-3; no clear D. Trimming removed 6 bases at V and 0 bases at J, with 6 bases between. This CDR3 is 13 amino acids long. Germline CDR1 reads SGHVS; CDR2 reads FQNEAQ. This CDR3 reads CASRSHSGNTIYF. In DNA, the CDR3 is TGTGCCAGCAGAAGCCACTCTGGAAACACCATATATTTT.

The chain uses TRBV7-3 and TRBJ2-2; 13 bases are shared with TRBD2. V trimming: 5 bases; J trimming: 3 bases; junction bases outside the gene matches: 9. This CDR3 spans 18 amino acids. Germline V lookup: CDR1 SGHTA, CDR2 FQGTGA. CDR3 sequence: CASSPIPGLAGHTGELFF. DNA for the CDR3: TGTGCCAGCAGCCCCATCCCGGGACTAGCGGGACACACCGGGGAGCTGTTTTTT.

This chain connects TRBV11-1 to TRBJ2-7; 8 nucleotides match TRBD1. The CDR3 consists of 15 residues. Germline lookup yields CDR1 SGHAT and CDR2 FQDESV (reference sequence). Germline trimming cut 1 base from V and 5 bases from J; bases unmatched to any gene: 7. In nucleotides, the CDR3 is TGTGCCAGCAGCTTAGACCCCAGGGGGCCCCACGAGCAGTACTTC. The encoded protein is CASSLDPRGPHEQYF.

The chain recombines TRBV10-3 with TRBJ2-1, with 7 bases fitting TRBD2. This CDR3 is 14 amino acids long. In germline, CDR1 is ENHRY, CDR2 SYGVKD. Trimming removed 7 bases from V and 10 bases from J; junction bases left unmatched: 13. The CDR3 DNA follows: TGTGCCATCATGGGGGGAGGGCCTGTCAGGGAGCAGTTCTTC. Protein sequence: CAIMGGGPVREQFF.

The chain carries TRBV7-2 and TRBJ1-1; no clear D. CDR3 length: 15 residues. Per germline, CDR1 SGHTA and CDR2 FQGNSA. Between the trimmed V and J ends, which lost 5 bases and 1 base, there was a span of 14 bases. The chain's CDR3 is CASSLLPLQNTEAFF. Written as DNA, the CDR3 is TGTGCCAGCAGCCTCCTTCCGTTACAGAACACTGAAGCTTTCTTT. The full variable domain, with the rest looked up from reference TRBV7-2 and TRBJ1-1, is GAGVSQSPSNKVTEKGKDVELRCDPISGHTALYWYRQSLGQGLEFLIYFQGNSAPDKSGLPSDRFSAERTGGSVSTLTIQRTQQEDSAVYLCASSLLPLQNTEAFFGQGTRLTVV.

The J gene is TRBJ1-3, the V gene TRBV29-1; 9 bases are a match to TRBD1. Germline V CDR1 and CDR2: SQVTM, ANQGSEA. The V and J ends lost 7 bases and 0 bases, in that order; junction bases with no gene match: 1. The length of the CDR3 is 13 residues. CDR3 bases: TGCAGCGCGACAGGGGGCTCTGGAAACACCATATATTTT. Translation gives CSATGGSGNTIYF.

The J gene is TRBJ1-1, the V gene TRBV27; D may be TRBD1 (6 bases). CDR1 is MNHEY, CDR2 SMNVEV, per germline (reference sequence). The CDR3 totals 12 residues. V gave up 5 bases and J gave up 9 bases, with 13 bases separating them. CDR3 loop: CASSQQGTQAFF. The CDR3 DNA sequence: TGTGCCAGCAGTCAACAGGGAACCCAAGCTTTCTTT.

The chain recombines TRBV19 with TRBJ2-6; D not certain. This CDR3 is built from 15 residues. The germline V gene encodes CDR1 LNHDA and CDR2 SQIVND (reference sequence). Trimming left V 0 bases short and J 2 bases short, with 5 bases between. CDR3 residues: CASSIDPAGANVLTF. The CDR3 region has the DNA TGTGCCAGTAGTATAGATCCCGCTGGGGCCAACGTCCTGACTTTC.

The chain uses TRBV25-1 and TRBJ1-2, with D possibly being TRBD1 (5 bases). The CDR3 extends over 14 amino acids. Per the germline V gene, CDR1 is MGHDK and CDR2 is SYGVNS. V lost 5 bases to trimming and J lost 4 bases, with 14 bases between them. The CDR3 spells CASSTPDQGYGYTF. The CDR3 DNA reads as TGTGCCAGCAGTACACCCGACCAGGGCTATGGCTACACCTTC.

The V call is TRBV7-9, the J call TRBJ1-5; D perhaps matches TRBD1 (5 bases). Germline V gene sequence: CDR1 SEHNR, CDR2 FQNEAQ (reference sequence). This CDR3 has 15 residues. V gave up 5 bases and J gave up 5 bases, with 16 bases separating them. The CDR3 nucleotides read TGTGCCAGCAGCGCCCCCGGGGGGGAGGATCAGCCCCAGCATTTT. As protein: CASSAPGGEDQPQHF.

J is TRBJ2-7 and V is TRBV4-3; 9 bases match TRBD1. CDR1 is LGHNA and CDR2 is YSLEER in the germline V gene. This CDR3 comprises 17 residues. With V trimmed by 3 bases and J by 5 bases, 14 bases remained unmatched. CDR3 sequence reads: CASSQAGTGTGTDEQYF. In DNA, the CDR3 is TGCGCCAGCAGCCAGGCAGGGACCGGGACAGGGACTGACGAGCAGTACTTC.

This rearrangement joins TRBV5-1 to TRBJ2-2, with D uncertain. Per germline, CDR1 SGHRS and CDR2 YFSETQ. This CDR3 comprises 14 residues. The V and J ends lost 0 bases and 5 bases respectively, with 8 bases between them. Here the CDR3 DNA reads TGCGCCAGCAGCTTGGACAGTGCGACCGGGGAGCTGTTTTTT. It encodes CASSLDSATGELFF. Full variable domain (remainder filled in from reference TRBV5-1 and TRBJ2-2): KAGVTQTPRYLIKTRGQQVTLSCSPISGHRSVSWYQQTPGQGLQFLFEYFSETQRNKGNFPGRFSGRQFSNSRSEMNVSTLELGDSALYLCASSLDSATGELFFGEGSRLTVL.

This clone has only a few counts. The chain couples TRBV6-4 to TRBJ2-5; possibly TRBD2 for D (6 bases). From germline, CDR1 is MRHNA and CDR2 SNTAGT. The V end lost 6 bases, the J end lost 5 bases, and 13 bases lay between the germline ends. CDR3 length: 13 amino acids. The CDR3 here is CASSRYGGETQYF. The CDR3 DNA reads as TGTGCCAGCAGCCGTTATGGGGGGGAGACCCAGTACTTC.

This rearrangement joins TRBV19 to TRBJ2-7; TRBD2 is a possible D gene (5 bases). Trimming shortened V by 3 bases and J by 1 base, and 16 bases separated the two germline ends. Looked up from germline, CDR1 is LNHDA and CDR2 is SQIVND (reference sequence). The CDR3 covers 16 residues. The CDR3: CASSIDNGKPSYEQYF. Written as DNA, the CDR3 is TGTGCCAGTAGTATCGATAACGGGAAGCCTTCCTACGAGCAGTACTTC.

This chain uses TRBV20-1 with TRBJ2-2; the D is unclear. The CDR3 sequence is 11 residues long. Looked up from germline, CDR1 is DFQATT and CDR2 is SNEGSKA (reference sequence). Between the trimmed V and J ends, which lost 3 bases and 8 bases, there was a span of 7 bases. CDR3 region: CSARRIGELFF. For the CDR3, the DNA is TGCAGTGCTAGGCGCATAGGGGAGCTGTTTTTT.

The chain links TRBV5-1 to TRBJ2-7; a possible D gene is TRBD1 (6 bases). The CDR3 has 13 amino acids. CDR1 and CDR2 (germline): SGHRS, YFSETQ. Deletions cut 6 bases from V and 4 bases from J, with 14 bases between. The CDR3 protein is CASTRFRGYEQYF. The CDR3 DNA is TGCGCCAGCACGAGGTTCAGGGGATACGAGCAGTACTTC.

The genes are TRBV6-1 and TRBJ2-1; D gene unclear. The CDR3 has 12 residues. V was clipped by 5 bases and J by 4 bases, with 6 bases between them. Germline V gene sequence: CDR1 MNHNS, CDR2 SASEGT. CDR3: CASSKSYNEQFF. The CDR3 DNA is TGTGCCAGCAGTAAATCTTACAATGAGCAGTTCTTC.

CDR3 loop: CASSVRRNEKQFF. The CDR3 bases are TGTGCCAGCAGCGTCAGAAGAAATGAAAAGCAGTTCTTC. J is TRBJ2-1 and V is TRBV7-2; D is unresolved. CDR1 and CDR2 from the germline V gene are SGHTA and FQGNSA. This CDR3 has 13 amino acids. Trimming removed 5 bases at V and 11 bases at J, with 16 bases between.

Comment on this clone: One end of the junction is discordant with germline, which a read error may explain. This specimen includes other DNA sequences encoding the same CDR3. The V and J genes are TRBV18 and TRBJ2-3; possibly TRBD1 for D (6 bases). Germline values: CDR1 KGHSH, CDR2 LQKENI. This CDR3 is 13 amino acids long. The CDR3 bases are TGTGCCAGCACCACAGGGTTCGCAGATACGCAATATTTT. Its translation: CASTTGFADTQYF.

This sequence joins TRBV6-1 and TRBJ2-3; D might be TRBD2 (5 bases). The CDR3 has 15 residues. The V end lost 1 base, the J end lost 5 bases, and 13 bases lay between the germline ends. Germline assignment: CDR1 MNHNS and CDR2 SASEGT. The CDR3: CASSEVARAGDTQYF. The CDR3, as DNA: TGTGCCAGCAGTGAAGTGGCTAGGGCGGGAGATACGCAGTATTTT.

The chain uses TRBV18 and TRBJ1-6; the match to TRBD1 covers 10 bases. CDR3 length: 15 amino acids. The V gene end was trimmed by 5 bases and the J gene end by 7 bases; junction bases not matched to a gene: 5. Germline-derived CDR1 and CDR2 are KGHSH and LQKENI. CDR3 in DNA: TGTGCCAGCTCATCCAAGACAGGGGGCAATTCACCCCTCCACTTT. This translates into CASSSKTGGNSPLHF.

The chain recombines TRBV30 with TRBJ1-1; 8 bases line up with TRBD1. The CDR3 has 14 amino acids. V trimming: 5 bases; J trimming: 6 bases; junction bases outside the gene matches: 11. CDR1 and CDR2 from the germline V gene are GTSNPN and SVGIG (reference sequence). CDR3 nucleotide sequence: TGTGCCTGGCAATCCCTGACAGGGGCCGCTGAAGCTTTCTTT. This codes for CAWQSLTGAAEAFF.

This clone was observed once. The chain couples TRBV6-5 to TRBJ1-5; no clear D. Germline assignment: CDR1 MNHEY and CDR2 SVGAGI. V shed 0 bases and J shed 0 bases, with 9 bases lying between them. This CDR3 region has 16 residues. The CDR3 DNA reads as TGTGCCAGCAGTTACTCGTATCAGTTTAGCAATCAGCCCCAGCATTTT. It translates to CASSYSYQFSNQPQHF.

The chain recombines TRBV7-2 with TRBJ2-7; weak D call: TRBD2 (6 bases). The germline V and J ends were trimmed by 10 bases and 4 bases, with 20 bases remaining between them. CDR1 is SGHTA, CDR2 FQGNSA, per germline. This CDR3 region has 14 residues. This CDR3 reads CATARERFSYEQYF. CDR3 in DNA: TGTGCCACCGCACGGGAGAGATTTTCTTACGAGCAGTACTTC.

The V and J genes are TRBV11-2 and TRBJ1-1; TRBD1 agrees at 7 bases. Looked up from germline, CDR1 is SGHAT and CDR2 is FQNNGV. V shed 1 base and J 8 bases; nucleotides not matched to a gene: 4. The CDR3 runs 13 residues. The CDR3 DNA sequence: TGTGCCAGCAGCTTAGCCCCACAGGGGGAAGCTTTCTTT. Its protein is CASSLAPQGEAFF.

This chain uses TRBV28 with TRBJ1-2; no clear D. Germline V CDR1 and CDR2: MDHEN, SYDVKM. Trimming cost V 5 bases and J 2 bases, with 9 bases left between them. This CDR3 spans 13 amino acids. This chain's CDR3 is CASSGGRNYGYTF. The CDR3, as DNA: TGTGCCAGCAGTGGAGGGAGGAACTATGGCTACACCTTC.